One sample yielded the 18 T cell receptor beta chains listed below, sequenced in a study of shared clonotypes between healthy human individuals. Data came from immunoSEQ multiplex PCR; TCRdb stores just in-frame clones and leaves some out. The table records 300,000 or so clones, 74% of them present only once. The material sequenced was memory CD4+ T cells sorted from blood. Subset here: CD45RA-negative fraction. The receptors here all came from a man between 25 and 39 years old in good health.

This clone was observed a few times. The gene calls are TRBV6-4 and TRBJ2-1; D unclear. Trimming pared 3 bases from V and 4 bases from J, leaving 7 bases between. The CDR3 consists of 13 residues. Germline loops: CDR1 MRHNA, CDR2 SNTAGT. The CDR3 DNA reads TGTGCCAGCAGTGATAGGGTGTACAATGAGCAGTTCTTC. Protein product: CASSDRVYNEQFF.

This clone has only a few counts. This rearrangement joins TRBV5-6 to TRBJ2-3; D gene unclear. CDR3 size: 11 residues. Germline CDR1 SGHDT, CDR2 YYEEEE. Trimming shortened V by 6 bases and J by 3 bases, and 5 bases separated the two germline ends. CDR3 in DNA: TGTGCCAGCACCAATACAGATACGCAGTATTTT. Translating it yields CASTNTDTQYF.

The CDR3 protein is CASSQSTYNEQFF. The CDR3 nucleotides are TGTGCCAGCAGCCAATCCACCTACAATGAGCAGTTCTTC. The V and J genes are TRBV14 and TRBJ2-1; D unresolved. Deletions cut 2 bases from V and 2 bases from J, with 4 bases between. The CDR3 has 13 residues. CDR1 is SGHDN and CDR2 is FVKESK in the germline V gene. The whole variable domain, remainder taken from reference TRBV14 and TRBJ2-1, is EAGVTQFPSHSVIEKGQTVTLRCDPISGHDNLYWYRRVMGKEIKFLLHFVKESKQDESGMPNNRFLAERTGGTYSTLKVQPAELEDSGVYFCASSQSTYNEQFFGPGTRLTVL.

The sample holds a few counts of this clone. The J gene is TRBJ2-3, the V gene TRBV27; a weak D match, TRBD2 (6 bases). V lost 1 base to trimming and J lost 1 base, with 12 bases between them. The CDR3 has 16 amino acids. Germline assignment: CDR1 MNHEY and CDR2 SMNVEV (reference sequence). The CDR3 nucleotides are TGTGCCAGCAGTTTATTAGGGCTAGCGCGCACAGATACGCAGTATTTT. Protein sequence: CASSLLGLARTDTQYF.

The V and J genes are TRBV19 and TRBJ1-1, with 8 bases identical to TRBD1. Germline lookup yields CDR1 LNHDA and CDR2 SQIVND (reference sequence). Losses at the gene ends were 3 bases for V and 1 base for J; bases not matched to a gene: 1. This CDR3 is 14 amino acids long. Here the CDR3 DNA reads TGTGCCAGTAGTATCGGGACAGGGAACACTGAAGCTTTCTTT. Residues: CASSIGTGNTEAFF.

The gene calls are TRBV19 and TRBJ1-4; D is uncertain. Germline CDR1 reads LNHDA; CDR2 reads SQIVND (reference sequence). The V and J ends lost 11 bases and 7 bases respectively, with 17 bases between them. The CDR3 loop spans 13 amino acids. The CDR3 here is CAQQIVLGEKLFF. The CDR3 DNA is TGTGCCCAGCAGATCGTACTTGGTGAAAAACTGTTTTTT.

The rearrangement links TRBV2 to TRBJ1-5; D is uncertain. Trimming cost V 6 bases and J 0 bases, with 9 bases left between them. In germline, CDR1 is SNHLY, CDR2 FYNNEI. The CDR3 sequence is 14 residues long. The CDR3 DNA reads TGTGCCAGCAGGAGACTGGATAGCAATCAGCCCCAGCATTTT. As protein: CASRRLDSNQPQHF. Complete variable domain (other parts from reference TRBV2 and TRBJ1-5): EPEVTQTPSHQVTQMGQEVILRCVPISNHLYFYWYRQILGQKVEFLVSFYNNEISEKSEIFDDQFSVERPDGSNFTLKIRSTKLEDSAMYFCASRRLDSNQPQHFGDGTRLSIL.

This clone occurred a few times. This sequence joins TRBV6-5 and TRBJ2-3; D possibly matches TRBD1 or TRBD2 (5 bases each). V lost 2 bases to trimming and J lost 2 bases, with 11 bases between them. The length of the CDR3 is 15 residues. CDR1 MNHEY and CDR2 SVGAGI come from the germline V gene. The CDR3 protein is CASSYGGGFTDTQYF. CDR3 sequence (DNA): TGTGCCAGCAGTTACGGTGGGGGTTTCACAGATACGCAGTATTTT.

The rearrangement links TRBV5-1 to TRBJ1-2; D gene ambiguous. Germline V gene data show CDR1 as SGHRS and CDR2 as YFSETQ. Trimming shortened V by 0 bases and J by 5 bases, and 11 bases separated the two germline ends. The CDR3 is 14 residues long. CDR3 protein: CASSLEGRQYGYTF. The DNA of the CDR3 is TGCGCCAGCAGCTTGGAAGGGCGGCAGTATGGCTACACCTTC.

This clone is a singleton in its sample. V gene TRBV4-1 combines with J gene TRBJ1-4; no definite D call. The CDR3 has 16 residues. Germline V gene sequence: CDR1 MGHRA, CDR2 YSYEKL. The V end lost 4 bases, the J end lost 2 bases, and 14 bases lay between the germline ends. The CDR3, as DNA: TGCGCCAGCAGCCCCGAGAGGGCGGGCACTAATGAAAAACTGTTTTTT. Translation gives CASSPERAGTNEKLFF.

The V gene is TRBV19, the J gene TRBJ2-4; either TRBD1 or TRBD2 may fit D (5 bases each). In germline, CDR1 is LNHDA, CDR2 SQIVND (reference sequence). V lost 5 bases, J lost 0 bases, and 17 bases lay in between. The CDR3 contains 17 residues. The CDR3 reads CASSPETGPLAKNIQYF. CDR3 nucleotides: TGTGCCAGTAGTCCGGAGACGGGGCCCTTAGCCAAAAACATTCAGTACTTC.

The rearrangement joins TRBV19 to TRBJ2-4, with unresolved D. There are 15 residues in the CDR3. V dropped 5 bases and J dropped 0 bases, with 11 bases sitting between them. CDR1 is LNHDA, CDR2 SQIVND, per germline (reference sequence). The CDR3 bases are TGTGCCAGTAGTCCCACCGCCTCAGCCAAAAACATTCAGTACTTC. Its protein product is CASSPTASAKNIQYF.

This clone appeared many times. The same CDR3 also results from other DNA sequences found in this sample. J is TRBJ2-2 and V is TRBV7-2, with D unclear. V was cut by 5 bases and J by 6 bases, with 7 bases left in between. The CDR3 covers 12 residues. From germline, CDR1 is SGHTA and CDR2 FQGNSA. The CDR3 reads CASSPPAGELFF. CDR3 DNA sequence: TGTGCCAGCAGCCCCCCCGCCGGGGAGCTGTTTTTT. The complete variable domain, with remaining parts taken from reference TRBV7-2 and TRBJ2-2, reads GAGVSQSPSNKVTEKGKDVELRCDPISGHTALYWYRQSLGQGLEFLIYFQGNSAPDKSGLPSDRFSAERTGGSVSTLTIQRTQQEDSAVYLCASSPPAGELFFGEGSRLTVL.

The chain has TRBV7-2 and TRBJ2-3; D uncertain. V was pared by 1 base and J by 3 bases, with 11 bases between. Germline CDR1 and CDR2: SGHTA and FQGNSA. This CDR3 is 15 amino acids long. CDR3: CASSLVGGATDTQYF. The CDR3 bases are TGTGCCAGCAGCTTAGTTGGCGGAGCTACAGATACGCAGTATTTT.

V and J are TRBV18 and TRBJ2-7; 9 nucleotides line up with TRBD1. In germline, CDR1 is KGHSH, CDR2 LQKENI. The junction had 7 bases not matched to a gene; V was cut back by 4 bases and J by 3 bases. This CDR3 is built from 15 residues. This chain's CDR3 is CASSLQTGGGYEQYF. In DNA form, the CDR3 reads TGTGCCAGCTCACTTCAGACAGGGGGGGGCTACGAGCAGTACTTC.

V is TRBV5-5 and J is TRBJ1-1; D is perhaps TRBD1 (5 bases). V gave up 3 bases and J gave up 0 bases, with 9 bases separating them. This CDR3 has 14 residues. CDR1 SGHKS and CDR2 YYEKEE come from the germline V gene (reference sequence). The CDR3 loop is CASSSGHLNTEAFF. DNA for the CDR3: TGTGCCAGCAGCTCTGGACATTTGAACACTGAAGCTTTCTTT.

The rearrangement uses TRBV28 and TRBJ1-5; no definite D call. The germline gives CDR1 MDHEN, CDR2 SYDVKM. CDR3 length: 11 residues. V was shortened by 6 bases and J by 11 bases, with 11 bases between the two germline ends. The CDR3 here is CASSRELAQHF. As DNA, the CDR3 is TGTGCCAGCAGCCGAGAACTTGCCCAGCATTTT.

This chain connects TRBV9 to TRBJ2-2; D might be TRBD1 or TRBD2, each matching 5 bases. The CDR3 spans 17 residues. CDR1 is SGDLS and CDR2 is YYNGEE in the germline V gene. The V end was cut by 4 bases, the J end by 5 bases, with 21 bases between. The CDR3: CASSPSPGASHTGELFF. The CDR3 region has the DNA TGTGCCAGCAGCCCCAGCCCCGGGGCTAGCCATACCGGGGAGCTGTTTTTT.